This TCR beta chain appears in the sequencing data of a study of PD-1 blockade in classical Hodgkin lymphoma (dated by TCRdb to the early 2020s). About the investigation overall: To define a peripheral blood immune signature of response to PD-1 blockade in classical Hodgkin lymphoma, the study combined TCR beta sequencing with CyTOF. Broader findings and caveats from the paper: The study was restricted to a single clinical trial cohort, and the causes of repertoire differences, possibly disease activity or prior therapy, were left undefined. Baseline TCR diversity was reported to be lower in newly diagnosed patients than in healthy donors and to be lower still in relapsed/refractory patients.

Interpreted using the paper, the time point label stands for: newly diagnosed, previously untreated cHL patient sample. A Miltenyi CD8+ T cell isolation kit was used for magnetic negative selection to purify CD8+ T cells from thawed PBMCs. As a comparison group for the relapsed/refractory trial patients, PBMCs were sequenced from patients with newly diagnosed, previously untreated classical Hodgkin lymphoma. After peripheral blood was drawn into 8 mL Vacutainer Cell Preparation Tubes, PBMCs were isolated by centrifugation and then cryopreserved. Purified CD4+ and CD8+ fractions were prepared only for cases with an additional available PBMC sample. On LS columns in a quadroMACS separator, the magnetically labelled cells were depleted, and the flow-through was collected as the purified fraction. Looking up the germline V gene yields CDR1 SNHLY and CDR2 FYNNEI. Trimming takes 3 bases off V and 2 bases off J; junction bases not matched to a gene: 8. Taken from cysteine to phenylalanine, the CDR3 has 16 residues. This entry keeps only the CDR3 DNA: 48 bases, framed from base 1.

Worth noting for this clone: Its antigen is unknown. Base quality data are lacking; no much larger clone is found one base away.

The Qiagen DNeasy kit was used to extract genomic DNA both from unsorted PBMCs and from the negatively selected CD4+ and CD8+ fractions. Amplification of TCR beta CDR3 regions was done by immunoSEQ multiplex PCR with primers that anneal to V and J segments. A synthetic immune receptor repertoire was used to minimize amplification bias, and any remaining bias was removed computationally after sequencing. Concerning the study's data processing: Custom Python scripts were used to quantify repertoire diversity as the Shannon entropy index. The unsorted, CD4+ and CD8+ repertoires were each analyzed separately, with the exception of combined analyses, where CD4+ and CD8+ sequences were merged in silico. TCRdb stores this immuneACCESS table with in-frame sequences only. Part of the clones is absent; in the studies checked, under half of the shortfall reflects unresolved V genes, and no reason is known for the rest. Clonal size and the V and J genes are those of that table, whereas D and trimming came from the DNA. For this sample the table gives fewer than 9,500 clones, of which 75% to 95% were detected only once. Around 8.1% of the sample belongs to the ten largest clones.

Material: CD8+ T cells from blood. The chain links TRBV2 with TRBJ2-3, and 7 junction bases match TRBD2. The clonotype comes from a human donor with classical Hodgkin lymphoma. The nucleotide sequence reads TGTGCCAGCAGTGACAGCGAGCGGGGCGACACAGATACGCAGTATTTT. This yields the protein CASSDSERGDTDTQYF.